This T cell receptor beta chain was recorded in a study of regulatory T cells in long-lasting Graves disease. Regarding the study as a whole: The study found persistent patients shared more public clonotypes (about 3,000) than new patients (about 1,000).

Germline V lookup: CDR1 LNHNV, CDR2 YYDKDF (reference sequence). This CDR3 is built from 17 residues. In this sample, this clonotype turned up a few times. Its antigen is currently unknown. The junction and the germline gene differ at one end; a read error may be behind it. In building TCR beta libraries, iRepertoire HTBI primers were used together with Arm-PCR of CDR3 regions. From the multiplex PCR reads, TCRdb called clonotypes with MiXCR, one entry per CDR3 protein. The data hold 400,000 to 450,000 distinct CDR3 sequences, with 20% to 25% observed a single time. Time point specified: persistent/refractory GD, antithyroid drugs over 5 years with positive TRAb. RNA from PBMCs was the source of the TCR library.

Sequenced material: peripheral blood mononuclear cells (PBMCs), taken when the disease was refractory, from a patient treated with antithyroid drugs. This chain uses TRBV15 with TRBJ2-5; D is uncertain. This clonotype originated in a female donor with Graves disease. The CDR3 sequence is CATSRDRAGAIQETQHF. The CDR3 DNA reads TGTGCCACCAGCAGAGACCGGGCAGGAGCGATCCAAGAGACCCAGCACTTC.